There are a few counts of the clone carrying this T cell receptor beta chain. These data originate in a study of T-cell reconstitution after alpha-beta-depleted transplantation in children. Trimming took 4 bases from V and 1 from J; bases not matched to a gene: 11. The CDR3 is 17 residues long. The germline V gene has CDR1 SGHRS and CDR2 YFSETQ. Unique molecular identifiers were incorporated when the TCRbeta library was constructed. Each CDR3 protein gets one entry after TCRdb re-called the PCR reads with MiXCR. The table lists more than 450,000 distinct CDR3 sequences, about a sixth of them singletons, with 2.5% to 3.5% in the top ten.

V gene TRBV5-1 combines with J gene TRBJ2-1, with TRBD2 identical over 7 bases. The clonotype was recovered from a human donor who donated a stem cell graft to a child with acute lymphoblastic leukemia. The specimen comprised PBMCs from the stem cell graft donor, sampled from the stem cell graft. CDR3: CASSGGLLSPSYNEQFF. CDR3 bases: TGCGCCAGCAGCGGGGGACTACTCTCGCCATCCTACAATGAGCAGTTCTTC. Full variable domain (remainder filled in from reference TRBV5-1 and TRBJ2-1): KAGVTQTPRYLIKTRGQQVTLSCSPISGHRSVSWYQQTPGQGLQFLFEYFSETQRNKGNFPGRFSGRQFSNSRSEMNVSTLELGDSALYLCASSGGLLSPSYNEQFFGPGTRLTVL.